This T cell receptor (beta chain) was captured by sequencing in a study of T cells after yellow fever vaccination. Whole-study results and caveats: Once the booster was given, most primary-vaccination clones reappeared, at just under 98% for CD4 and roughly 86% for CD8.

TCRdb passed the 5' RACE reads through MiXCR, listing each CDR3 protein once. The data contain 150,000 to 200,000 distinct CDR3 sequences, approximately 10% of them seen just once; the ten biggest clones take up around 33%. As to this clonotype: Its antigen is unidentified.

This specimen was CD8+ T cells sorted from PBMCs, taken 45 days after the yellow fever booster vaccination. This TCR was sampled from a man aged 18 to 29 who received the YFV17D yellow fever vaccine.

CDR3 region: CASSQDETGTGASYEQYF. CDR3 DNA: TGCGCCAGCAGCCAAGATGAGACCGGGACAGGGGCTTCCTACGAGCAGTACTTC. The chain joins TRBV4-3 to TRBJ2-7, with 10 bases that match TRBD1. The CDR3 runs 18 residues. Germline values: CDR1 LGHNA, CDR2 YSLEER. The J segment lost 1 base and the V segment lost 0 bases, leaving 9 bases of the junction unmatched.